This TCR beta chain emerged from a study of blood T cell repertoires in COVID-19. Study at large: COVID-19 samples from acute and convalescent phases originated in the United States, Italy and Spain. Sample material is recorded as cDNA or gDNA derived from T cells, B-cell-depleted T cells, or PBMCs.

Cohorts were assigned according to the clinical history that participants reported. The V segment lost 5 bases and the J segment 2 bases; nucleotides outside the gene matches: 12. CDR3 size: 16 residues. Germline CDR1 is SGHTA and CDR2 is FQGTGA. This clone came up a few times. In the source study's methods: Amplification of reference gene primers provided the estimated nucleated cell counts. Sequencing used immunoSEQ multiplex PCR; TCRdb keeps in-frame clones, though not all of them. The V and J calls and clone size are taken from that table; D and trimming were inferred from the DNA. Here the sample spans roughly 360,000 clones, roughly 90% being singletons.

The rearrangement links TRBV7-3 to TRBJ2-7; 7 bases line up with TRBD1. The TCR sequence derives from a woman in her twenties or thirties with acute COVID-19. The specimen sequenced was PBMCs or T cells enriched from blood (not recorded which). CDR3 protein: CASSQSSGTVPYEQYF. Here the CDR3 DNA reads TGTGCCAGCAGCCAGAGCTCCGGGACAGTTCCCTACGAGCAGTACTTC.